The 28 T cell receptor beta chains below were found in one sample sequenced in a study of blood T cell repertoires in COVID-19. Some clones are missing from TCRdb's copy, which holds only in-frame ones; the method was immunoSEQ multiplex PCR. Of 200,000 or so clones detected, 88% appear once; the ten largest clones hold 2.7%. Sequenced: peripheral blood. These receptors all stem from a woman aged 60 to 75 with acute or convalescent COVID-19.

This clone came up once. V and J are TRBV9 and TRBJ1-4; 9 positions match TRBD1. V lost 4 bases and J lost 7; bases outside the gene matches: 5. The CDR3 spans 14 residues. Germline V gene data show CDR1 as SGDLS and CDR2 as YYNGEE. The CDR3 nucleotides read TGTGCCAGCAGCCGGGGACAGGGTTTTGAAAAACTGTTTTTT. Its protein product is CASSRGQGFEKLFF.

This clone was detected only a few times. This chain links TRBV10-3 with TRBJ2-3; D not resolved. Trimming cost V 0 bases and J 7 bases, with 8 bases left between them. Germline V gene lookup returns CDR1 ENHRY and CDR2 SYGVKD. The CDR3 contains 13 residues. The CDR3 DNA follows: TGTGCCATCAGTGAGTCGGAGTCCCATACGCAGTATTTT. Its translation is CAISESESHTQYF.

The chain recombines TRBV4-3 with TRBJ2-1; 11 bases line up with TRBD1. Trimming removed 0 bases from V and 6 bases from J; junction bases left unmatched: 7. In germline, CDR1 is LGHNA, CDR2 YSLEER. The CDR3 is made up of 17 amino acids. DNA of the CDR3: TGCGCCAGCAGCCAAGATCTCGGAGGGACAGGGGGCAATGAGCAGTTCTTC. Its translation is CASSQDLGGTGGNEQFF.

This clone showed up just once. The V gene is TRBV12-5, the J gene TRBJ1-1, with a possible D match to TRBD1 (6 bases). V gave up 6 bases and J gave up 2 bases, with 13 bases separating them. CDR1 is LGHNT and CDR2 is FRNRAP in the germline V gene. The CDR3 spans 14 residues. As DNA, the CDR3 is TGTGCTAGTGGCCGGTCAGGGGCCAACACTGAAGCTTTCTTT. This codes for CASGRSGANTEAFF.

The DNA of the CDR3 is TGCAGCGTAAGCCGGGACTCTTACAATGAGCAGTTCTTC. Amino acid sequence: CSVSRDSYNEQFF. J is TRBJ2-1 and V is TRBV29-1, with D maybe TRBD2 (6 bases). Trimming stripped 6 bases from V and 4 bases from J, with 13 bases between. Germline CDR1 is SQVTM and CDR2 is ANQGSEA. This CDR3 contains 13 residues.

J is TRBJ2-4 and V is TRBV4-3; possibly TRBD1 for D (6 bases). The CDR3 has 13 amino acids. Germline CDR1 LGHNA, CDR2 YSLEER. V lost 1 base to trimming and J lost 8 bases, with 9 bases between them. CDR3: CASSQGGLDIQYF. CDR3 nucleotides: TGCGCCAGCAGCCAAGGGGGGCTGGACATTCAGTACTTC.

The CDR3 DNA is TGTGCCAGCAGTCTCCGGGTCTTTAATTCACCCCTCCACTTT. Protein: CASSLRVFNSPLHF. V gene TRBV27 combines with J gene TRBJ1-6; D is undetermined. In germline, CDR1 is MNHEY, CDR2 SMNVEV (reference sequence). The CDR3 spans 14 residues. Trimming left V 5 bases short and J 6 bases short, with 11 bases between.

The CDR3 sequence: CASSESIYTGTKNIQYF. CDR3 coding DNA: TGTGCCAGCAGTGAATCCATATATACGGGAACCAAAAACATTCAGTACTTC. This rearrangement joins TRBV6-1 to TRBJ2-4, with D possibly TRBD2 on 5 matching bases. The germline V gene has CDR1 MNHNS and CDR2 SASEGT. The length of the CDR3 is 17 residues. The V end lost 2 bases, the J end lost 2 bases, and 16 bases lay between the germline ends.

This chain links TRBV11-1 with TRBJ2-3; 8 bases fit TRBD2. Germline loops: CDR1 SGHAT, CDR2 FQDESV (reference sequence). The J segment lost 6 bases and the V segment lost 1 base, leaving 9 bases of the junction unmatched. The CDR3 is made up of 16 amino acids. CDR3 in amino acids: CASSLEGGLASDTQYF. CDR3 nucleotides: TGTGCCAGCAGCTTAGAAGGTGGACTAGCTTCCGATACGCAGTATTTT.

V is TRBV4-1 and J is TRBJ1-1, with unresolved D. This CDR3 is built from 14 residues. V gave up 0 bases and J gave up 2 bases, with 7 bases separating them. Germline V gene lookup returns CDR1 MGHRA and CDR2 YSYEKL. This CDR3 reads CASSQDRGNTEAFF. CDR3 DNA: TGCGCCAGCAGCCAAGATCGCGGTAACACTGAAGCTTTCTTT.

This sequence joins TRBV9 and TRBJ2-7, with TRBD1 matching over 9 bases. V was clipped by 3 bases and J by 0 bases; unmatched bases: 4. The CDR3 runs to 15 residues. Germline assignment: CDR1 SGDLS and CDR2 YYNGEE. The CDR3 coding sequence is TGTGCCAGCAGCGGGGGGACAGGGACCTCCTACGAGCAGTACTTC. It translates to CASSGGTGTSYEQYF.

This clone was detected a few times. The chain uses TRBV16 and TRBJ1-2, with D perhaps matching TRBD1 (5 bases). The germline CDR1 and CDR2 sequences are KGHSY and FQNENV. Trimming cost V 5 bases and J 4 bases, with 14 bases left between them. The CDR3 covers 14 residues. CDR3 region: CASSNRGGVYGYTF. CDR3 DNA: TGTGCCAGCAGCAACCGTGGGGGGGTCTATGGCTACACCTTC.

The chain carries TRBV7-2 and TRBJ1-2; a possible D gene is TRBD1 (5 bases). CDR3 size: 14 residues. Trimming cost V 3 bases and J 6 bases, with 14 bases left between them. Germline-derived CDR1 and CDR2 are SGHTA and FQGNSA. The CDR3 loop reads CASSFSRRADGYTF. The CDR3 DNA follows: TGTGCCAGCAGCTTTTCCCGCAGGGCGGATGGCTACACCTTC.

This clone was detected a few times. The rearrangement uses TRBV7-2 and TRBJ1-5; D unclear. The CDR3 extends over 13 amino acids. CDR1 and CDR2 from the germline V gene are SGHTA and FQGNSA. V was cut by 1 base and J by 3 bases, with 4 bases left in between. CDR3 sequence: CASSLDYNQPQHF. CDR3 nucleotide sequence: TGTGCCAGCAGCTTAGACTACAATCAGCCCCAGCATTTT.

This rearrangement joins TRBV6-6 to TRBJ1-3, with 9 nucleotides matching TRBD1. Per the germline V gene, CDR1 is MNHNY and CDR2 is SVGAGI (reference sequence). CDR3 size: 14 residues. J was trimmed by 2 bases and V by 5 bases; bases with no gene match: 1. The CDR3 bases are TGTGCCAGCAGTACAGGGGGCCCTGGAAACACCATATATTTT. Translated: CASSTGGPGNTIYF.

This chain joins TRBV9 and TRBJ2-7, with D possibly being TRBD2 (6 bases). The CDR3 totals 16 residues. Looked up from germline, CDR1 is SGDLS and CDR2 is YYNGEE. With 3 bases removed from V and 1 base from J, the gap between germline ends came to 17 bases. The CDR3 here is CASSARGTSLSYEQYF. DNA of the CDR3: TGTGCCAGCAGCGCAAGAGGGACTTCACTTTCCTACGAGCAGTACTTC. The entire variable domain, with the rest obtained from reference TRBV9 and TRBJ2-7, is as follows: DSGVTQTPKHLITATGQRVTLRCSPRSGDLSVYWYQQSLDQGLQFLIQYYNGEERAKGNILERFSAQQFPDLHSELNLSSLELGDSALYFCASSARGTSLSYEQYFGPGTRLTVT.

The chain is built from TRBV11-3 and TRBJ2-7; D perhaps matches TRBD2 (5 bases). The CDR3 contains 12 residues. Germline lookup yields CDR1 SGHNT and CDR2 YENEEA. Trimming cost V 5 bases and J 7 bases, with 12 bases left between them. The CDR3 nucleotides read TGTGCCAGCAGCCTATCCCGGGGAGAGCAGTACTTC. Its translation: CASSLSRGEQYF. Supplemented by reference TRBV11-3 and TRBJ2-7, the full variable domain reads EAGVVQSPRYKIIEKKQPVAFWCNPISGHNTLYWYLQNLGQGPELLIRYENEEAVDDSQLPKDRFSAERLKGVDSTLKIQPAELGDSAVYLCASSLSRGEQYFGPGTRLTVT.

The chain couples TRBV2 to TRBJ2-5; 8 bases are a match to TRBD2. The CDR3 loop spans 12 amino acids. The V segment lost 6 bases and the J segment 7 bases; nucleotides outside the gene matches: 4. The germline gives CDR1 SNHLY, CDR2 FYNNEI. The CDR3 loop is CASRNAGGTQYF. CDR3 DNA: TGTGCCAGCAGGAACGCGGGGGGGACCCAGTACTTC.

V and J are TRBV9 and TRBJ2-1, with D tentatively TRBD1 (5 bases). Germline lookup yields CDR1 SGDLS and CDR2 YYNGEE. Between the trimmed V and J ends, which lost 4 bases and 0 bases, there was a span of 11 bases. This CDR3 has 15 residues. The CDR3 DNA is TGTGCCAGCAGCTGGAGCAGGGCCTCCTACAATGAGCAGTTCTTC. As protein: CASSWSRASYNEQFF.

The CDR3 DNA is TGTGCCAGCAGCTTAGGATCGTACAGGGACAGGGGATTCGAGCAGTACTTC. Residues: CASSLGSYRDRGFEQYF. J is TRBJ2-7 and V is TRBV7-6, with 10 nucleotides matching TRBD1. The CDR3 totals 17 residues. The trim removed 1 base at V and 6 bases at J, leaving 12 bases unmatched. The germline V gene has CDR1 SGHVS and CDR2 FNYEAQ. The variable domain in full, completed from reference TRBV7-6 and TRBJ2-7, reads GAGVSQSPRYKVTKRGQDVALRCDPISGHVSLYWYRQALGQGPEFLTYFNYEAQQDKSGLPNDRFSAERPEGSISTLTIQRTEQRDSAMYRCASSLGSYRDRGFEQYFGPGTRLTVT.

The chain has TRBV9 and TRBJ2-7; weak D call: TRBD2 (6 bases). The CDR3 spans 14 residues. Germline V gene data show CDR1 as SGDLS and CDR2 as YYNGEE. V was shortened by 0 bases and J by 5 bases, with 12 bases between the two germline ends. CDR3 DNA sequence: TGTGCCAGCAGCGTAGCCCCGGAGGGGCACGAGCAGTACTTC. It encodes CASSVAPEGHEQYF.

The genes are TRBV5-1 and TRBJ2-1; 7 bases map to TRBD1. This CDR3 contains 17 residues. V lost 5 bases, J lost 0 bases, and 11 bases stayed unmatched. Germline CDR1 and CDR2: SGHRS and YFSETQ. In DNA form, the CDR3 reads TGCGCCAGCAGACGGACAGGAGACTACTCCTCCTACAATGAGCAGTTCTTC. It specifies CASRRTGDYSSYNEQFF.

V gene TRBV5-4 combines with J gene TRBJ2-5; TRBD2 matches at 7 bases. The ends lost 0 bases at V and 4 bases at J; junction bases unmatched: 6. Germline V lookup: CDR1 SGHNT, CDR2 YYREEE (reference sequence). The CDR3 extends over 15 amino acids. For the CDR3, the DNA is TGTGCCAGCAGCTTGGAAGCGTGGGAGGGAGAGACCCAGTACTTC. Its translation: CASSLEAWEGETQYF.

The chain joins TRBV19 to TRBJ2-3; tentatively, D is TRBD1 (5 bases). V lost 6 bases, J lost 4 bases, and 8 bases lay in between. The CDR3 runs to 12 residues. The V gene's germline CDR1 is LNHDA and CDR2 SQIVND (reference sequence). The CDR3 DNA is TGTGCCAGTAGCGACAGAGCAGATACGCAGTATTTT. Residues: CASSDRADTQYF.

The chain is built from TRBV6-1 and TRBJ1-2, with a tentative D call TRBD1 (6 bases). This CDR3 comprises 15 residues. Germline values: CDR1 MNHNS, CDR2 SASEGT. The V end was cut by 3 bases, the J end by 4 bases, with 15 bases between. The chain's CDR3 is CASSDRASGVYGYTF. The CDR3 region has the DNA TGTGCCAGCAGTGATAGAGCGTCAGGGGTCTATGGCTACACCTTC.

V and J are TRBV7-2 and TRBJ1-2; TRBD1 aligns across 11 bases. CDR1 and CDR2 from the germline V gene are SGHTA and FQGNSA. There are 14 residues in the CDR3. J was trimmed by 6 bases and V by 0 bases; bases with no gene match: 0. CDR3 bases: TGTGCCAGCAGCTTAGCGGGACAGGGGGATGGCTACACCTTC. It is translated as CASSLAGQGDGYTF.

This chain joins TRBV19 and TRBJ1-1; D gene ambiguous. Germline assignment: CDR1 LNHDA and CDR2 SQIVND (reference sequence). The CDR3 is 15 amino acids. V lost 7 bases to trimming and J lost 1 base, with 16 bases between them. The CDR3 reads CASTRAGQTNTEAFF. CDR3 nucleotide sequence: TGTGCCAGTACCCGAGCTGGGCAAACGAACACTGAAGCTTTCTTT.

V usage is TRBV30 and J usage is TRBJ2-3; 10 bases are shared with TRBD2. Germline values: CDR1 GTSNPN, CDR2 SVGIG (reference sequence). V dropped 2 bases and J dropped 4; count of bases not matched to a gene: 3. The CDR3 is made up of 14 amino acids. DNA of the CDR3: TGTGCCTGGAGTTTTAGCGGGGGGCCAGATACGCAGTATTTT. Its protein product is CAWSFSGGPDTQYF.